This TCR beta chain was recorded in a study of chemoradiotherapy in HPV16-positive cancers. Sequencing was performed with immunoSEQ multiplex PCR; in TCRdb, only in-frame clones are kept and a portion is missing. The data contain around 15,000 clones, 75% to 85% of them seen just once; the ten biggest clones take up 9.5% to 12%. Germline CDR1 reads SGHDT; CDR2 reads YYEEEE. This CDR3 is 15 amino acids long. With 6 bases removed from V and 0 bases from J, the gap between germline ends came to 10 bases. The chain employs TRBV5-6 and TRBJ2-6; D remains unclear. This receptor was obtained from a human donor with HPV-associated anogenital cancer. This specimen was acquired from a patient who underwent chemoradiotherapy. The CDR3: CASTSASSGANVLTF. Written as DNA, the CDR3 is TGTGCCAGCACCTCCGCCTCCTCTGGGGCCAACGTCCTGACTTTC.